This TCR beta chain stems from a study of human versus mouse CDR3 diversity and MHC coevolution. Sorting isolated naive CD4 T cells lacking CD45RO and expressing CD62L. Comment on this clone: The antigen remains unidentified.

TCRdb's copy holds only in-frame clones and misses some; the assay was immunoSEQ multiplex PCR. The top ten hold approximately 17% of the sample, which has tens of thousands of clones, roughly 94% seen once. General study points: Humans had the largest estimated TCR beta repertoire, 1.5 million to 2 million clonotypes.

Sample: naive CD4+ T cells from blood. Regarding subset: CD45RO-negative CD62L-positive naive CD4 T cells. The receptor comes from a person in their 60s in good health.

CDR3 DNA sequence: TGCACCAGCAGCCTCCGGAGACTAGCGGGAAACAATGAGCAGTTCTTC. Translating it yields CTSSLRRLAGNNEQFF. J is TRBJ2-1 and V is TRBV1; the listed D gene, TRBD2, was not tested against the DNA. TRBV1 is noted as a pseudogene. The CDR3 is made up of 16 amino acids.